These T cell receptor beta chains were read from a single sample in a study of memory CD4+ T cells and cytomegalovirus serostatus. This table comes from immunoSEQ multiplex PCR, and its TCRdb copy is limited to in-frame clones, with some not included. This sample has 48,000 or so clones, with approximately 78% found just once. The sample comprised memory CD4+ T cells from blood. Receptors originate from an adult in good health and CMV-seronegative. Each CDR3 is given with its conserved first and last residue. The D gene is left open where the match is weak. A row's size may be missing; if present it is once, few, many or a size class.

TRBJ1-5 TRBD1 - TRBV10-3 CAISPGQGLGQPQHF TGTGCCATCAGTCCGGGACAGGGGCTCGGTCAGCCCCAGCATTTT
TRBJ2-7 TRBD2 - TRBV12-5 CASGASGGKYEQYF TGTGCTAGTGGCGCGAGCGGGGGGAAATACGAGCAGTACTTC
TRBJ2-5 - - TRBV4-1 CASSLTGGETQYF TGCGCCAGCAGCCTCACCGGAGGGGAGACCCAGTACTTC
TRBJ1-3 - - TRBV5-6 CASSLQSVGNTIYF TGTGCCAGCAGCTTACAATCGGTTGGAAACACCATATATTTT
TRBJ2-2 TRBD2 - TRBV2 CASRGTSGTYDTGELFF TGTGCCAGCAGGGGGACTAGCGGGACGTATGACACCGGGGAGCTGTTTTTT
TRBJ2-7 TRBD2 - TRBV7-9 CASSQGLAGAYEQYF TGTGCCAGCAGCCAGGGACTAGCGGGGGCCTACGAGCAGTACTTC
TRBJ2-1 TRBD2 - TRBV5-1 CASSGRTSGNNEQFF TGCGCCAGCAGCGGAAGGACTAGCGGGAACAATGAGCAGTTCTTC
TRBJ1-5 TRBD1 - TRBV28 CASGTGQQPQHF TGTGCCAGTGGGACAGGGCAACAGCCCCAGCATTTT
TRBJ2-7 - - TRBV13 CASSFFRESYEQYF TGTGCCAGCAGCTTTTTTCGGGAATCCTACGAGCAGTACTTC
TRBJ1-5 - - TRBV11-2 CASSLDLGGQPQHF TGTGCCAGCAGCTTAGACCTCGGGGGTCAGCCCCAGCATTTT
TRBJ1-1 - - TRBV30 CAWSDKTGGHNTEAFF TGTGCCTGGAGTGACAAGACAGGTGGTCACAACACTGAAGCTTTCTTT
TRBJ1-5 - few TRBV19 CASSLSGEQPQHF TGTGCCAGTAGTCTCAGCGGAGAGCAGCCCCAGCATTTT
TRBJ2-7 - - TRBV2 CASRDNPWEQYF TGTGCCAGCAGGGACAACCCCTGGGAGCAGTACTTC
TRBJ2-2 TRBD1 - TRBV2 CASRSGTGRTGELFF TGTGCCAGCAGGTCCGGGACAGGGAGGACCGGGGAGCTGTTTTTT
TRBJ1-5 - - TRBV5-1 CASSLEGNNQPQHF TGCGCCAGCAGCTTGGAAGGTAACAATCAGCCCCAGCATTTT
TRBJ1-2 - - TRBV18 CASSPPVAATLANYGYTF TGTGCCAGCTCACCACCGGTGGCAGCTACGTTAGCTAACTATGGCTACACCTTC
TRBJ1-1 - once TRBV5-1 CASSRVSPNTEAFF TGCGCCAGCAGCAGGGTTAGCCCGAACACTGAAGCTTTCTTT
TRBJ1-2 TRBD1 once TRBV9 CASSEGQGSGSGYGYTF TGTGCCAGCAGCGAGGGACAGGGGTCAGGGAGCGGCTATGGCTACACCTTC
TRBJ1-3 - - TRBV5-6 CASTLGGVGRGNTIYF TGTGCCAGCACCTTGGGAGGAGTAGGGCGCGGAAACACCATATATTTT
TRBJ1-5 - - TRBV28 CASSFLSIGAYSNQPQHF TGTGCCAGCAGTTTTTTAAGTATCGGAGCGTATAGCAATCAGCCCCAGCATTTT
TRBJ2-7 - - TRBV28 CASSLAAYEQYF TGTGCCAGCAGTTTGGCCGCTTACGAGCAGTACTTC
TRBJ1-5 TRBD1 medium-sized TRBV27 CASSYRQGGNQPQHF TGTGCCAGCAGTTACAGACAGGGCGGGAATCAGCCCCAGCATTTT
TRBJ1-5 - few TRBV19 CASRVPGGNQPQHF TGTGCCAGCCGAGTCCCGGGCGGCAATCAGCCCCAGCATTTT
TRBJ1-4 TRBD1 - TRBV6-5 CASSHRTGDMEKLFF TGTGCCAGCAGTCACCGGACAGGGGATATGGAAAAACTGTTTTTT
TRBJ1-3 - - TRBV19 CATTDGGLSGNTIYF TGTGCCACGACAGACGGCGGGCTCTCTGGAAACACCATATATTTT
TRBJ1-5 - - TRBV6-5 CASSSPSRNQPQHF TGTGCCAGCAGTTCCCCATCTCGAAATCAGCCCCAGCATTTT
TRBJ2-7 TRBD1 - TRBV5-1 CASSDTGTGSEEQYF TGCGCCAGCAGTGACACCGGGACAGGGTCGGAAGAGCAGTACTTC
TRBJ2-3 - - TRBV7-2 CASSLGGLRGDTQYF TGTGCCAGCAGCTTGGGAGGCCTCCGTGGAGATACGCAGTATTTT
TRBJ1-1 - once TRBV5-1 CASSLDPGDTEAFF TGCGCCAGCAGCTTGGACCCAGGGGACACTGAAGCTTTCTTT
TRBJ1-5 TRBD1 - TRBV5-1 CASSRTGDNQPQHF TGCGCCAGCAGCCGGACAGGGGACAATCAGCCCCAGCATTTT
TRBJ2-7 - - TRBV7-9 CASSLGRGANEQYF TGTGCCAGCAGCTTAGGTAGGGGCGCGAACGAGCAGTACTTC
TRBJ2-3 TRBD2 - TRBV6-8 CASSYPREGVTQYF TGTGCCAGCAGTTACCCCCGGGAGGGGGTTACGCAGTATTTT
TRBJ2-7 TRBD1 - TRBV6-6 CASSKPRDSREQYF TGTGCCAGCAGCAAGCCCCGGGACAGCAGAGAGCAGTACTTC
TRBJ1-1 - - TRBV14 CASSPRRNTEAFF TGTGCCAGCAGCCCCCGGCGGAACACTGAAGCTTTCTTT
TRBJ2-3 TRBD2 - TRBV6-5 CASSYRGLALDTQYF TGTGCCAGCAGTTACAGGGGACTAGCGTTAGATACGCAGTATTTT
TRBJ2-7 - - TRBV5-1 CASSLVSGPNEQYF TGCGCCAGCAGCTTGGTGTCAGGCCCCAACGAGCAGTACTTC
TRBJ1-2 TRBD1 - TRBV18 CASSPGTGGNYGYTF TGTGCCAGCTCACCCGGGACAGGGGGGAACTATGGCTACACCTTC
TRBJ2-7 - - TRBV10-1 CASNVPPGHKTHEQYF TGCGCCAGCAATGTCCCCCCGGGACACAAGACCCACGAGCAGTACTTC
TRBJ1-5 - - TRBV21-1 CASSKWVRGQPQHF TGTGCCAGCAGCAAATGGGTGAGGGGTCAGCCCCAGCATTTT
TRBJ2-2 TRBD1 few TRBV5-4 CASSFRGTANTGELFF TGTGCCAGCAGCTTCAGGGGGACAGCGAACACCGGGGAGCTGTTTTTT
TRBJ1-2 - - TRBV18 CASSPPSGPTAYGYTF TGTGCCAGCTCACCACCCTCCGGTCCGACAGCCTATGGCTACACCTTC